The rows below give T cell receptor beta chains drawn from one sample of a study of spatial heterogeneity in lung cancer. TCRdb reprocessed the 5' RACE reads via MiXCR and lists one record per CDR3 protein. Seen here are thousands of distinct CDR3 sequences, more than 15% observed once, and the top ten hold less than 20%. This specimen consisted of normal lung tissue next to the tumor, obtained at surgery. These receptors came from a male donor with early-stage non-small cell lung cancer. Both conserved end residues are part of each CDR3. Each record gives: D gene, V gene, clone size, J gene, CDR3 DNA, CDR3 protein. The D gene is left open where the match is weak. Size is stated for part of the rows, as once, few or many counts, or as a class when the clone is expanded.

NA,TRBV29-1,few,TRBJ2-7,TGCAGCGTTGAACTCCTGAGGGCAGGGGACTCCTACGAGCAGTACTTC,CSVELLRAGDSYEQYF
NA,TRBV28,medium-sized,TRBJ1-6,TGTGCCAGCAGTGAGGGCCGGTCACCCCTCCACTTT,CASSEGRSPLHF
NA,TRBV7-8,NA,TRBJ2-5,TGTGCCAGCAGCACCGGCGGTTCGTTAGCAGAGACCCAGTACTTC,CASSTGGSLAETQYF
NA,TRBV28,medium-sized,TRBJ1-5,TGTGCCAGCAGTTTATCGAGGGGAGGCAATCAGCCCCAGCATTTT,CASSLSRGGNQPQHF
NA,TRBV12-2,few,TRBJ2-7,TGTGCAAGTCGCTTCAAATGCGGCTGGGAGCAGTACTTC,CASRFKCGWEQYF
NA,TRBV7-2,medium-sized,TRBJ1-1,TGTGCCAGCAGCCCGGGACCTCTCGACACTGAAGCTTTCTTT,CASSPGPLDTEAFF
NA,TRBV5-1,NA,TRBJ2-7,TGCGCCAGCAGCCTGCTTAGCGGACCGACCTACGAGCAGTACTTC,CASSLLSGPTYEQYF
NA,TRBV7-2,medium-sized,TRBJ2-7,TGTGCCAGCAGCTCTACCGACTACGAGCAGTACTTC,CASSSTDYEQYF
NA,TRBV11-2,medium-sized,TRBJ2-7,TGTGCCAGCAGCTCCCCGAGAAGCTACGAGCAGTACTTC,CASSSPRSYEQYF
NA,TRBV6-5,medium-sized,TRBJ2-2,TGTGCCAGCAGCAGCTTAGGGGGGACCGGGGAGCTGTTTTTT,CASSSLGGTGELFF
NA,TRBV2,NA,TRBJ2-7,TGTGCCAGCAAATGGGATGAGGGAATCTACGAGCAGTACTTC,CASKWDEGIYEQYF
NA,TRBV11-3,NA,TRBJ1-1,TGTGCCAGCAGCCTCGACGGGGACACTGAAGCTTTCTTT,CASSLDGDTEAFF
NA,TRBV5-1,few,TRBJ2-5,TGCGCCAGCAGCCCGGGGACACACGAAGAGACCCAGTACTTC,CASSPGTHEETQYF
NA,TRBV7-9,NA,TRBJ2-7,TGTGCCAGCAGCCCCCGACAGGGAGGGTCCTACGAGCAGTACTTC,CASSPRQGGSYEQYF
TRBD2,TRBV6-1,few,TRBJ2-5,TGTGCCAGCAGTGCGATCGGGACTAGCACAGAAGAGACCCAGTACTTC,CASSAIGTSTEETQYF
NA,TRBV19,few,TRBJ2-1,TGTGCCAGTAGTATAGGGCTTGGGGGCAATGAGCAGTTCTTC,CASSIGLGGNEQFF
NA,TRBV29-1,NA,TRBJ2-2,TGCAGCGTTGCGGGCCTCCTAAACACCGGGGAGCTGTTTTTT,CSVAGLLNTGELFF